This TCR beta chain was sequenced for a study of T cell repertoires in cytomegalovirus infection. Study background: CMV infection plus the matching HLA type was flagged by public TCR beta signatures. Broader study findings: The ex vivo response showed dominance by HLA-C-restricted CMV-specific TCR beta clonotypes.

Comments on this clonotype: Its matching antigen is unknown.

TCRdb called the reads again in MiXCR, with one record for every CDR3 protein. Among 270,000 or so distinct CDR3 sequences listed, about 15% were seen once. Sequencing was carried out using CD8+ T cells from PBMCs. The sequence came from a human donor in good health (CMV status not recorded). Some clones in this sample may be carry-over from other donors' samples.

The CDR3 protein is CASSESRQGLSGTEAFF. The CDR3, as DNA: TGTGCCAGCAGTGAATCCCGACAGGGTTTATCGGGCACTGAAGCTTTCTTT. The chain uses TRBV2 and TRBJ1-1; 7 bases fit TRBD1. This CDR3 spans 17 amino acids. V gave up 2 bases and J gave up 4 bases; unmatched junction bases: 13. Germline V CDR1 and CDR2: SNHLY, FYNNEI.